The clone carrying this T cell receptor beta chain has ten or more counts. Its matching antigen is unknown. The source of the sample is a study of spatial heterogeneity in lung cancer. In the study overall: The donors, roughly 70 patients with untreated early-stage non-small cell lung cancer, provided the samples. Fewer alpha-chain than beta-chain sequences were consistently detected. When available, follow-up PBMC samples taken a median of roughly two years after resection were sequenced. General observations from the study: Resection blood, more than follow-up blood, showed ubiquitous expanded tumor TCRs.

With V trimmed by 3 bases and J by 0 bases, 3 bases remained unmatched. Germline assignment: CDR1 DFQATT and CDR2 SNEGSKA (reference sequence). There are 14 residues in the CDR3. Time point reported: blood at routine non-recurrence follow-up after resection. Unsorted samples of tumor, nontumor lung or frozen PBMC had their whole RNA sequenced. In TCRdb, the 5' RACE reads were re-called with MiXCR into one record per CDR3 protein. The sample carries some 120,000 distinct CDR3 sequences, 10% to 15% recorded once. The sequences come from PBMCs, collected at follow-up. This sequence was found in a male donor with early-stage non-small cell lung cancer. This sequence joins TRBV20-1 and TRBJ2-7; 9 positions agree with TRBD1. CDR3 DNA sequence: TGCAGTGCTAGGAACAGGGGGCTCTCCTACGAGCAGTACTTC. This translates into CSARNRGLSYEQYF.